This T cell receptor (beta chain) emerged from a study of Graves' ophthalmopathy and Graves' hyperthyroidism. A note on this clonotype: Its antigen is as yet unknown.

Scientists amplified the TCR beta CDR3 regions from RNA transcripts. Second-round multiplex PCR came after a first-round RT-PCR that employed HTBI primers. Each CDR3 protein is one row after TCRdb ran MiXCR on the multiplex PCR reads. The sample shows 1 million to 1.3 million distinct CDR3 sequences, about two fifths of them seen only once. Notes on the study in general: Blood contained most expanded thyroid clonotypes exceeding 0.001 frequency.

Trimming pared 4 bases from V and 5 bases from J, leaving 14 bases between. Germline V gives CDR1 SGHVS, CDR2 FQNEAQ. This CDR3 region has 15 residues. The J gene is TRBJ1-4, the V gene TRBV7-8; possible D gene TRBD1, 5 bases. Sequenced: peripheral blood or thyroid tissue (not recorded which). This TCR was sampled from an adult man with Graves' hyperthyroidism. The CDR3 protein is CASSSRRQMNEKLFF. The CDR3 DNA follows: TGTGCCAGCAGCTCCAGGAGACAGATGAATGAAAAACTGTTTTTT.